Listed below are T cell receptor beta chains from one sample, sequenced in a study of post-analysis software for immune sequencing data. TCRdb passed the PCR reads through MiXCR, listing each CDR3 protein once. The data contain hundreds of thousands of distinct CDR3 sequences, approximately 59% of them singletons. The sequenced sample consisted of blood. The receptors were sampled from a girl aged 2 to 9 with multiple sclerosis. CDR3s include the opening cysteine and the closing phenylalanine or tryptophan. D genes are given only for firm matches. Where a row states a size, it is once, few, many or the class of an expanded clone; other rows omit it.

size: once; J: TRBJ2-3; D: NA; V: TRBV10-3; DNA: TGTGCCATCAGTGGACCGACCCTCACAGATACGCAGTATTTT; CDR3: CAISGPTLTDTQYF
size: NA; J: TRBJ2-4; D: NA; V: TRBV6-2/TRBV6-3; DNA: TGTGCCAGCAGCCTCCCCCTGGGGGCCAAAAACATTCAGTACTTC; CDR3: CASSLPLGAKNIQYF
size: NA; J: TRBJ2-7; D: TRBD2; V: TRBV29-1; DNA: TGCAGCGTTGAAGGTACTAGCGGGAGGACATCCTACGAGCAGTACTTC; CDR3: CSVEGTSGRTSYEQYF
size: NA; J: TRBJ1-1; D: NA; V: TRBV20-1; DNA: TGCAGTGCTAGATACGGGGCACCGGGAGGTGAAGCTTTCTTT; CDR3: CSARYGAPGGEAFF
size: NA; J: TRBJ2-1; D: NA; V: TRBV25-1; DNA: TGTGCCAGCCTTGATGGGTGGAGGCAGTTCTTC; CDR3: CASLDGWRQFF
size: NA; J: TRBJ1-2; D: NA; V: TRBV3-1; DNA: TGTGCCAGCAGCCAAGGACTGGACAGTAACTATGGCTACACCTTC; CDR3: CASSQGLDSNYGYTF
size: NA; J: TRBJ1-3; D: TRBD1; V: TRBV7-9; DNA: TGTGCCAGCAGCCCAAGGGAGTGGGACAGCTCTGGAAACACCATATATTTT; CDR3: CASSPREWDSSGNTIYF
size: NA; J: TRBJ1-1; D: TRBD1; V: TRBV11-2; DNA: TGTGCCAGCAGCTTAGTTGTACAGGGGGCTGAAGCTTTCTTT; CDR3: CASSLVVQGAEAFF
size: few; J: TRBJ2-7; D: NA; V: TRBV7-9; DNA: TGTGCCAGTACTGGAGGGACCTTAATGGGCGGGCAGTACTTC; CDR3: CASTGGTLMGGQYF
size: NA; J: TRBJ2-3; D: NA; V: TRBV29-1; DNA: TGCAGCGTTGAAGATGTCTACTCCACAGATACGCAGTATTTT; CDR3: CSVEDVYSTDTQYF
size: NA; J: TRBJ2-7; D: TRBD2; V: TRBV28; DNA: TGTGCCAGCAGTTTCTCCGGGACTAGATATTACGAGCAGTACTTC; CDR3: CASSFSGTRYYEQYF
size: few; J: TRBJ2-1; D: TRBD1; V: TRBV29-1; DNA: TGCAGCGTGGACACAGGGGCCAATGAGCAGTTCTTC; CDR3: CSVDTGANEQFF
size: NA; J: TRBJ2-7; D: TRBD1; V: TRBV6-2/TRBV6-3; DNA: TGTGCCAGCACCTCCTCTTCCGGGACAGGGGTGATTCAGTACTTC; CDR3: CASTSSSGTGVIQYF
size: NA; J: TRBJ2-7; D: NA; V: TRBV18; DNA: TGTGCCAGCTCCGAGACACTCATGGGCTCCTACGAGCAGTACTTC; CDR3: CASSETLMGSYEQYF
size: NA; J: TRBJ1-1; D: NA; V: TRBV29-1; DNA: TGCAGCGTTGTAAAGGGGGAGCCTGAAGCTTTCTTT; CDR3: CSVVKGEPEAFF
size: few; J: TRBJ2-3; D: NA; V: TRBV20-1; DNA: TGCAGTGCTAGATGGGGGGCAAGCACAGATACGCAGTATTTT; CDR3: CSARWGASTDTQYF
size: NA; J: TRBJ1-2; D: NA; V: TRBV6-1; DNA: TGTGCCAGCAGTCCTGGACCGGCCAACCCTGGGCGCTATGGCTACACCTTC; CDR3: CASSPGPANPGRYGYTF
size: few; J: TRBJ1-1; D: TRBD1; V: TRBV7-9; DNA: TGTGCCAGCAGCTTAGACGGGACAGGAAGCACTGAAGCTTTCTTT; CDR3: CASSLDGTGSTEAFF
size: few; J: TRBJ2-1; D: NA; V: TRBV5-1; DNA: TGCGCCAGCAGTCCCGCCGGGGTTGAGCAGTTCTTC; CDR3: CASSPAGVEQFF
size: NA; J: TRBJ1-1; D: NA; V: TRBV29-1; DNA: TGCAGCGTTCCGGCCATGAACACTGAAGCTTTCTTT; CDR3: CSVPAMNTEAFF
size: few; J: TRBJ2-3; D: TRBD2; V: TRBV6-1; DNA: TGTGCCAGCACCAAACTAGCGGTTGTGGATACGCAGTATTTT; CDR3: CASTKLAVVDTQYF
size: once; J: TRBJ1-4; D: TRBD1; V: TRBV12-3/TRBV12-4; DNA: TGTGCCAGCAGTGAGGACAGGGGGCGGGAAAAACTGTTTTTT; CDR3: CASSEDRGREKLFF
size: NA; J: TRBJ1-5; D: TRBD1; V: TRBV24-1; DNA: TGTGCCACCAGTGACTGGCCCCGACAGGGGGTAAGTCAGCCCCAGCATTTT; CDR3: CATSDWPRQGVSQPQHF
size: NA; J: TRBJ2-3; D: NA; V: TRBV24-1; DNA: TGTGCCACCAAAGGGGCCAACACAGATACGCAGTATTTT; CDR3: CATKGANTDTQYF
size: NA; J: TRBJ2-3; D: NA; V: TRBV29-1; DNA: TGCAGCGTTGAATACGTCGGTGCAAATACGCAGTATTTT; CDR3: CSVEYVGANTQYF
size: NA; J: TRBJ2-5; D: TRBD1; V: TRBV12-3/TRBV12-4; DNA: TGTGCCAGCAGTCATAGTCGGGCAGGGGGAGAGACCCAGTACTTC; CDR3: CASSHSRAGGETQYF
size: NA; J: TRBJ2-5; D: NA; V: TRBV7-7; DNA: TGTGCTAGCAGCGCACGACAGAGCGGAGAGACCCAGTACTTC; CDR3: CASSARQSGETQYF
size: NA; J: TRBJ2-5; D: TRBD1; V: TRBV10-1; DNA: TGCGCCAGCAGCGAGGGCGTTCCAGGGGGCGCGGGACAAGAGACCCAGTACTTC; CDR3: CASSEGVPGGAGQETQYF
size: NA; J: TRBJ1-2; D: NA; V: TRBV5-1; DNA: TGCGCCAGCAGCTTGGAGGGGGGGCGACGCGGCTACACCTTC; CDR3: CASSLEGGRRGYTF
size: NA; J: TRBJ2-1; D: NA; V: TRBV9; DNA: TGTGCCAGCAGCGTAGACGTCCGGTGGGCACGGGGGACCAACAATGAGCAGTTCTTC; CDR3: CASSVDVRWARGTNNEQFF
size: NA; J: TRBJ1-5; D: NA; V: TRBV4-1; DNA: TGCGCCAGCAGCCAGCAGGGTTTGGGTCAGCTCCAGCATTTT; CDR3: CASSQQGLGQLQHF
size: few; J: TRBJ2-7; D: TRBD1; V: TRBV2; DNA: TGTGCCAGCAGTGGGGACAGGGACGACTACGAGCAGTACTTC; CDR3: CASSGDRDDYEQYF
size: few; J: TRBJ1-1; D: NA; V: TRBV18; DNA: TGTGCCAGCTCACCACCGAGCCAGGAAGCTTTCTTT; CDR3: CASSPPSQEAFF
size: few; J: TRBJ2-1; D: TRBD1; V: TRBV7-9; DNA: TGTGCCAGCAGCCCACAGGGGGCGGTGTGCAATGAGCAGTTCTTC; CDR3: CASSPQGAVCNEQFF
size: few; J: TRBJ1-1; D: NA; V: TRBV4-1; DNA: TGCGCCAGCAGCCAAGATTCGTACACGGCTTTCTTT; CDR3: CASSQDSYTAFF
size: NA; J: TRBJ2-2; D: NA; V: TRBV10-3; DNA: TGTGCCATCAGACTAGCTCCCCTTACCGGGGAGCTGTTTTTT; CDR3: CAIRLAPLTGELFF
size: NA; J: TRBJ1-1; D: TRBD1; V: TRBV7-2; DNA: TGTGCCAGCAGCTTAGATCCAGGGGGCTTGGCTGAAGCTTTCTTT; CDR3: CASSLDPGGLAEAFF
size: NA; J: TRBJ2-5; D: TRBD1; V: TRBV12-3/TRBV12-4; DNA: TGTGCCAGCAGGCCAGGGGGCACCTCCCGGGGTGAGACCCAGTACTTC; CDR3: CASRPGGTSRGETQYF
size: NA; J: TRBJ2-7; D: NA; V: TRBV6-5; DNA: TGTGCCAGCAGTTACGCTGACAGCTACGAGCAGTACTTC; CDR3: CASSYADSYEQYF
size: NA; J: TRBJ2-4; D: TRBD1; V: TRBV29-1; DNA: TGCAGCGTCGCGTCGGGACAGGGAACCGCCAACATTCAGTACTTC; CDR3: CSVASGQGTANIQYF
size: NA; J: TRBJ1-5; D: NA; V: TRBV15; DNA: TGTGCCACCAGCAGAGAACAGAGACACAATCAGCCCCAGCATTTT; CDR3: CATSREQRHNQPQHF
size: few; J: TRBJ1-2; D: NA; V: TRBV10-3; DNA: TGTGCCATCAGAGGAATGGCAGTAGCCCATCTACCCGTACTCAACTATGGCTACACCTTC; CDR3: CAIRGMAVAHLPVLNYGYTF
size: NA; J: TRBJ1-5; D: NA; V: TRBV12-3/TRBV12-4; DNA: TGTGCCAGCAGTTTAGGAGCGACACAGCGGAGCCAGCCCCAGCATTTT; CDR3: CASSLGATQRSQPQHF
size: few; J: TRBJ2-6; D: TRBD1; V: TRBV10-3; DNA: TGTGCCATCTTGTCCGAGGGGGCAGCGTCTGGGGCCAACGTCCTGACTTTC; CDR3: CAILSEGAASGANVLTF
size: NA; J: TRBJ2-3; D: TRBD2; V: TRBV4-1; DNA: TGCGCCAGCAGGAATGGAGCGGGAAGGAGCACAGATACGCAGTATTTT; CDR3: CASRNGAGRSTDTQYF
size: NA; J: TRBJ2-5; D: TRBD2; V: TRBV7-9; DNA: TGTGCCAGCAGCTTCGGGACTAGCGGAGAAGAGACCCAGTACTTC; CDR3: CASSFGTSGEETQYF
size: once; J: TRBJ2-3; D: NA; V: TRBV20-1; DNA: TGCAGTACTATTGAACAGGGTACAGATACGCAGTATTTT; CDR3: CSTIEQGTDTQYF
size: NA; J: TRBJ2-7; D: TRBD2; V: TRBV28; DNA: TGTGCCAGCAGCCTCGGGGGAGGGTTTACCTACGAGCAGTACTTC; CDR3: CASSLGGGFTYEQYF
size: NA; J: TRBJ1-4; D: NA; V: TRBV6-4; DNA: TGTGCCAGCAGTGACTCACCAGGGGATGAAAAACTGTTTTTT; CDR3: CASSDSPGDEKLFF
size: once; J: TRBJ1-2; D: TRBD1; V: TRBV7-9; DNA: TGTGCCACGGACAGGAGTTATGGCTACACCTTC; CDR3: CATDRSYGYTF
size: few; J: TRBJ2-7; D: TRBD2; V: TRBV7-2; DNA: TGTGCCAGCAGCTTAGCGGGGGAGGGAGTCGCGCAGTACTTC; CDR3: CASSLAGEGVAQYF
size: few; J: TRBJ2-7; D: NA; V: TRBV6-5; DNA: TGTGCCAGCAGTTACACCGCGGACGCCTACGAGCAGTACTTC; CDR3: CASSYTADAYEQYF